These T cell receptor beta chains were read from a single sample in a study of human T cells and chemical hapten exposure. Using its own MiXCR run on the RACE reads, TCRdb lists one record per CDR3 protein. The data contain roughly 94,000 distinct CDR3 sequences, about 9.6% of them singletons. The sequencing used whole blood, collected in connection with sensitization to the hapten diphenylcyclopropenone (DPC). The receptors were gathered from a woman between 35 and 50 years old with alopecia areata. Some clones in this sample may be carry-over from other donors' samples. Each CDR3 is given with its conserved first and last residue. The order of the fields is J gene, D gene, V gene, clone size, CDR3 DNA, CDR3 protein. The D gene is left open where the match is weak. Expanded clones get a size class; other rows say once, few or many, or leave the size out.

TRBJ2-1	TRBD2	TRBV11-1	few	TGTGCCAGCAGCATCTCAAGCGGGACCTACAATGAGCAGTTCTTC	CASSISSGTYNEQFF
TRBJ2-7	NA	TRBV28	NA	TGTGCCAGCAGGGGGGGAACCTACGAGCAGTACTTC	CASRGGTYEQYF
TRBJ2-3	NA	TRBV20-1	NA	TGCAGTGCTAGTTGGGTGGATACGCAGTATTTT	CSASWVDTQYF
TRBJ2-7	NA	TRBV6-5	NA	TGTGCCAGCAGTCGACGACTAGGTAGTTCCTACGAGCAGTACTTC	CASSRRLGSSYEQYF
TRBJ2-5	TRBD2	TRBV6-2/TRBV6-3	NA	TGTGCCAGCAGTTGGACTAGCGGGATCCAAGAGACCCAGTACTTC	CASSWTSGIQETQYF
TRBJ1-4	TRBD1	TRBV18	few	TGTGCCAGCTCACCACGGACAGGGGATGAAAAACTGTTTTTT	CASSPRTGDEKLFF
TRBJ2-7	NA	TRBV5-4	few	TGTGCCAGCAGCTTGCAGGGGTCTATGACTTACGAGCAGTACTTC	CASSLQGSMTYEQYF
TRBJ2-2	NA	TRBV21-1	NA	TGTGCCAGCAGCACACCGGGACTAGCTGTTCCCGGGGAGCTGTTTTTT	CASSTPGLAVPGELFF
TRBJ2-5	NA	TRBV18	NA	TGTGCCAGCTCACCAAGCGGGTACCAAGAGACCCAGTACTTC	CASSPSGYQETQYF
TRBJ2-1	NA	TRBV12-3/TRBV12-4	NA	TGTGCCAGCAGCTCCTACGCAGACTCCTACAATGAGCAGTTCTTC	CASSSYADSYNEQFF
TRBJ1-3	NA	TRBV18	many	TGTGCCAGCTCACCTCAAAGGATAGGCGGAAACACCATATATTTT	CASSPQRIGGNTIYF
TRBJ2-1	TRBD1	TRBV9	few	TGTGCCAGCAGCCCACCCCCCGGGACAGGGTCCCATGAGCAGTTCTTC	CASSPPPGTGSHEQFF
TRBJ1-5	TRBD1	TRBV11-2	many	TGTGCCAGCAGCCCGGGGACAGCAGAGCCCCAGCATTTT	CASSPGTAEPQHF
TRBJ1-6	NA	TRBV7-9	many	TGTGCCAGCAGCTTAGACAGCATATCACCCCTCCACTTT	CASSLDSISPLHF
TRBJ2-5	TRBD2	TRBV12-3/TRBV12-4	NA	TGTGCCAGCAGTTTACACGGGAGGGAGACCCAGTACTTC	CASSLHGRETQYF
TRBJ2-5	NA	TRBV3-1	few	TGTGCCAGCAGCCAAGTTGGTGGGCAAGAGACCCAGTACTTC	CASSQVGGQETQYF
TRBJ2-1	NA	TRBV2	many	TGTGCCAGCAGTGCGGGGGAGTTCATCAATGAGCAGTTCTTC	CASSAGEFINEQFF
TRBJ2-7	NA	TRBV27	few	TGTGCCACCCCCCTTCGTCGGGAGCAGTACTTC	CATPLRREQYF
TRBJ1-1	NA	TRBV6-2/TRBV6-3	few	TGTGCCAGCAGTTACCCGGGTCCGGCGGCTTTCTTT	CASSYPGPAAFF
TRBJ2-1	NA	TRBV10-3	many	TGTGCCATCAGTGAGTCGACTTCGGTCGGCAATGAGCAGTTCTTC	CAISESTSVGNEQFF
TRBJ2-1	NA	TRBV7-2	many	TGTGCCAGCAGCCAGCTACCGCTTACGTACAATGAGCAGTTCTTC	CASSQLPLTYNEQFF
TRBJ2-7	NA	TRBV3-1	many	TGTGCCAGCAGCCAAGACCCCGGGCTGGGGATGGACTTC	CASSQDPGLGMDF
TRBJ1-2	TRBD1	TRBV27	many	TGTGCCAGCAGTGTCGCCAGGGGGAACGGCTACACCTTC	CASSVARGNGYTF
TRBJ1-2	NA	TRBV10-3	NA	TGTGCCATCTCTCCCCGGATCGAAGGCGGCTACACCTTC	CAISPRIEGGYTF
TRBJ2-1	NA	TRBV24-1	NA	TGTGCCACCAGTGATTTTGGGCCCTACAATGAGCAGTTCTTC	CATSDFGPYNEQFF
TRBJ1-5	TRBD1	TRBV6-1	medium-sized	TGTGCCAGCAGTGAAGAGGGACAGGGCCATCAGCCCCAGCATTTT	CASSEEGQGHQPQHF
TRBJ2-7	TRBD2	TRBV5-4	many	TGTGCCAGCAGCTTGGCTAGCGGCTCAACCTACGAGCAGTACTTC	CASSLASGSTYEQYF
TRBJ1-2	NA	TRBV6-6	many	TGTGCCAGCAGCATCGGCGGGCAGGCCTATGGCTACACCTTC	CASSIGGQAYGYTF
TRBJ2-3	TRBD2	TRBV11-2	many	TGTGCCAGCAGCCCTAGTAGCGGGAGGTCCTCCTCCACAGATACGCAGTATTTT	CASSPSSGRSSSTDTQYF
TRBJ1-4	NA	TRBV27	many	TGTGCCAGCAGTACTTATTTTACAGGGCGGGGAAGGGATGAAAAACTGTTTTTT	CASSTYFTGRGRDEKLFF
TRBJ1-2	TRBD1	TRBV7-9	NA	TGTGCCAGCAGCTTAAGACAGGGGGGAGCTGGCTACACCTTC	CASSLRQGGAGYTF